The sequence of this T cell receptor beta chain was determined in a study of T cells after yellow fever vaccination. This clonotype was found a few times. The CDR3 length is 16 residues. V lost 3 bases, J lost 2 bases, and 16 bases lay in between. Germline-derived CDR1 and CDR2 are KGHSH and LQKENI. One entry per CDR3 protein results from TCRdb running MiXCR on the 5' RACE reads. The sample records approximately 550,000 distinct CDR3 sequences, approximately 13% being singletons. The chain couples TRBV18 to TRBJ2-5; D is perhaps TRBD1 (5 bases). The clonotype originates from a man younger than 40 who received the YFV17D yellow fever vaccine. Sequenced here: PBMCs, sampled on the day of the yellow fever booster vaccination. In nucleotides, the CDR3 is TGTGCCAGCTCACCGACCGGACATCCAAGACAAGAGACCCAGTACTTC. Its protein is CASSPTGHPRQETQYF.